The 26 T cell receptor beta chains presented below share a single source sample, sequenced in a study of shared clonotypes between healthy human individuals. Here immunoSEQ multiplex PCR was the method, and the copy in TCRdb shows in-frame clones only, minus some. This sample has about 2.4 million clones, with 90% to 95% found just once. The material sequenced was naive CD4+ T cells from PBMCs. Subset: CD45RA+ positively selected. The receptors derive from a young man in good health. Some clones in this sample may be carry-over from other donors' samples.

The chain is built from TRBV5-6 and TRBJ2-3; 10 bases agree with TRBD2. Germline lookup yields CDR1 SGHDT and CDR2 YYEEEE. With V trimmed by 0 bases and J by 0 bases, 7 bases remained unmatched. This CDR3 has 18 amino acids. CDR3 in amino acids: CASSLGYTSGASTDTQYF. The DNA of the CDR3 is TGTGCCAGCAGCTTGGGATACACTAGCGGGGCTAGCACAGATACGCAGTATTTT.

This chain uses TRBV5-1 with TRBJ1-3, with 10 bases matching TRBD1. Trimming cost V 2 bases and J 4 bases; bases outside gene matches: 6. Looked up from germline, CDR1 is SGHRS and CDR2 is YFSETQ. The CDR3 is made up of 16 amino acids. CDR3 sequence reads: CASSFYTGQGGNTIYF. In DNA form, the CDR3 reads TGCGCCAGCAGCTTCTACACGGGACAGGGGGGAAACACCATATATTTT.

The V call is TRBV2, the J call TRBJ2-7; D is uncertain. The CDR3 is 13 residues long. Germline V lookup: CDR1 SNHLY, CDR2 FYNNEI. Trimming left V 3 bases short and J 2 bases short, with 8 bases between. CDR3 in amino acids: CASSESYPYEQYF. The CDR3 coding sequence is TGTGCCAGCAGTGAGTCGTATCCCTACGAGCAGTACTTC.

The chain links TRBV7-9 to TRBJ1-1, with a tentative D call TRBD1 (6 bases). V lost 4 bases and J 7 bases, leaving 13 bases between the germline ends. Per germline, CDR1 SEHNR and CDR2 FQNEAQ (reference sequence). The CDR3 loop spans 13 amino acids. Here the CDR3 reads CASSWTASSEAFF. CDR3 in DNA: TGTGCCAGCAGCTGGACAGCGTCGAGTGAAGCTTTCTTT.

The chain recombines TRBV27 with TRBJ2-5, with 8 nucleotides matching TRBD2. The last part of the DNA fits TRBJ2-7 better; the J call may be wrong. Germline lookup yields CDR1 MNHEY and CDR2 SMNVEV (reference sequence). This CDR3 has 15 amino acids. CDR3 DNA: TGTGCCAGCAGTTTCAGAGGACTAGCCCTCTACGAGCAGTACTTC. This encodes CASSFRGLALYEQYF.

V and J are TRBV28 and TRBJ2-7, with TRBD1 matching over 9 bases. This CDR3 region has 17 residues. Trimming at V came to 5 bases and at J to 4 bases, leaving 15 bases not matched to a gene. Germline values: CDR1 MDHEN, CDR2 SYDVKM. CDR3 bases: TGTGCCAGCAGTCCGGGACAGGGTCGGGGGACTATATACGAGCAGTACTTC. It codes for CASSPGQGRGTIYEQYF.

Turning to this clone: Within the sample, other DNA sequences also encode this same CDR3. The rearrangement joins TRBV5-4 to TRBJ2-3; 7 nucleotides match TRBD1. Trimming removed 0 bases from V and 3 bases from J; junction bases left unmatched: 1. The CDR3 extends over 14 amino acids. From germline, CDR1 is SGHNT and CDR2 YYREEE (reference sequence). DNA for the CDR3: TGTGCCAGCAGCTTGGACAGGGGTACAGATACGCAGTATTTT. It specifies CASSLDRGTDTQYF. The full variable domain, rest sourced from reference TRBV5-4 and TRBJ2-3, is ETGVTQSPTHLIKTRGQQVTLRCSSQSGHNTVSWYQQALGQGPQFIFQYYREEENGRGNFPPRFSGLQFPNYSSELNVNALELDDSALYLCASSLDRGTDTQYFGPGTRLTVL.

The chain uses TRBV5-4 and TRBJ2-5; D call uncertain. CDR3 length: 13 amino acids. The ends were cut back, 2 bases at V and 0 bases at J, with 5 bases in the middle. Germline V gene lookup returns CDR1 SGHNT and CDR2 YYREEE (reference sequence). The CDR3 DNA reads TGTGCCAGCAGCTTCCGGGACCAAGAGACCCAGTACTTC. It is translated as CASSFRDQETQYF.

V gene TRBV28 combines with J gene TRBJ2-5; possibly TRBD1 for D (6 bases). Germline V CDR1 and CDR2: MDHEN, SYDVKM. This CDR3 is built from 16 residues. V was cut by 2 bases and J by 7 bases, with 20 bases left in between. The CDR3 DNA reads TGTGCCAGCAGTTTAGAAAAAGGGACACGCAGGGGGACCCAGTACTTC. This translates into CASSLEKGTRRGTQYF.

The chain recombines TRBV11-2 with TRBJ2-1; D gene unclear. CDR1 SGHAT and CDR2 FQNNGV come from the germline V gene. V was clipped by 1 base and J by 9 bases, with 4 bases between them. The CDR3 totals 11 residues. This chain's CDR3 is CASSLGGEQFF. CDR3 in DNA: TGTGCCAGCAGCTTAGGGGGTGAGCAGTTCTTC. The full variable domain, in which reference TRBV11-2 and TRBJ2-1 provide the parts outside the CDR3, is EAGVAQSPRYKIIEKRQSVAFWCNPISGHATLYWYQQILGQGPKLLIQFQNNGVVDDSQLPKDRFSAERLKGVDSTLKIQPAKLEDSAVYLCASSLGGEQFFGPGTRLTVL.

The chain carries TRBV7-2 and TRBJ1-3, with D unresolved. The CDR3 loop spans 13 amino acids. The V gene's germline CDR1 is SGHTA and CDR2 FQGNSA. Trimming stripped 1 base from V and 8 bases from J, with 9 bases between. The CDR3: CASSLEFGDTIYF. The CDR3 DNA sequence: TGTGCCAGCAGCTTAGAATTTGGGGACACCATATATTTT.

The chain couples TRBV7-2 to TRBJ1-4, with a tentative D call TRBD1 (6 bases). Looked up from germline, CDR1 is SGHTA and CDR2 is FQGNSA. Trimming removed 4 bases from V and 0 bases from J, with 6 bases in between. CDR3 size: 14 residues. Here the CDR3 reads CASSYRATNEKLFF. The CDR3 nucleotides are TGTGCCAGCAGCTACAGGGCAACTAATGAAAAACTGTTTTTT.

The rearrangement joins TRBV28 to TRBJ2-5; D ambiguous. CDR3 size: 14 residues. Per germline, CDR1 MDHEN and CDR2 SYDVKM. The germline V and J ends were trimmed by 6 bases and 1 base, with 12 bases remaining between them. The CDR3 nucleotides are TGTGCCAGCAGCTCGGACCGCAGCCAAGAGACCCAGTACTTC. Translation: CASSSDRSQETQYF.

V gene TRBV5-1 combines with J gene TRBJ1-4; possible D gene TRBD1, 5 bases. V lost 0 bases to trimming and J lost 8 bases, with 14 bases between them. Germline-derived CDR1 and CDR2 are SGHRS and YFSETQ. The CDR3 runs 15 residues. CDR3 DNA sequence: TGCGCCAGCAGCTTGGACTCACCCGGGGGGGAAAAACTGTTTTTT. Amino acids: CASSLDSPGGEKLFF.

This sequence joins TRBV27 and TRBJ1-5; no reliable D call. Germline lookup yields CDR1 MNHEY and CDR2 SMNVEV (reference sequence). The CDR3 extends over 14 amino acids. With 0 bases removed from V and 1 base from J, the gap between germline ends came to 4 bases. CDR3 sequence reads: CASSLSFSNQPQHF. The CDR3 nucleotides are TGTGCCAGCAGTTTATCGTTCAGCAATCAGCCCCAGCATTTT.

V gene TRBV4-1 combines with J gene TRBJ2-1, with 10 bases lining up with TRBD2. CDR1 MGHRA and CDR2 YSYEKL come from the germline V gene. Germline trimming cut 4 bases from V and 7 bases from J; bases unmatched to any gene: 10. CDR3 length equals 16 residues. This CDR3 reads CASSPGASGRGNEQFF. The CDR3 DNA reads TGCGCCAGCAGCCCGGGGGCTAGCGGGAGAGGTAATGAGCAGTTCTTC.

The chain uses TRBV19 and TRBJ2-5, with TRBD1 matching over 9 bases. V shed 5 bases, J shed 5 bases, and the junction held 6 bases outside the gene matches. The CDR3 has 14 amino acids. Germline V lookup: CDR1 LNHDA, CDR2 SQIVND (reference sequence). The CDR3 loop is CASSSSTGGETQYF. In DNA form, the CDR3 reads TGTGCCAGTAGTTCATCGACAGGGGGTGAGACCCAGTACTTC.

The chain recombines TRBV5-6 with TRBJ1-2; 8 bases fit TRBD1. In germline, CDR1 is SGHDT, CDR2 YYEEEE. This CDR3 comprises 14 residues. Losses at the gene ends were 7 bases for V and 6 bases for J; bases not matched to a gene: 11. The DNA of the CDR3 is TGTGCCAGCTCACCCGGGGCAGGGGGCGATGGCTACACCTTC. Residues: CASSPGAGGDGYTF.

J is TRBJ2-5 and V is TRBV5-1; D uncertain. This CDR3 contains 14 residues. The V gene lost 2 bases and the J gene lost 2 bases, with 10 bases spanning the gap. Per the germline V gene, CDR1 is SGHRS and CDR2 is YFSETQ. For the CDR3, the DNA is TGCGCCAGCAGCTTACAAAATTCTCAAGAGACCCAGTACTTC. Translated: CASSLQNSQETQYF.

V is TRBV28 and J is TRBJ2-3; 8 bases fit TRBD2. The CDR3 is 16 amino acids. J gave up 5 bases and V 5 bases, and 12 bases lay outside the gene matches. Germline V lookup: CDR1 MDHEN, CDR2 SYDVKM. The CDR3 here is CASSTRGSGRLDTQYF. The CDR3 DNA sequence: TGTGCCAGCAGTACCAGGGGCAGCGGGAGACTAGATACGCAGTATTTT.

The V call is TRBV11-2, the J call TRBJ2-1, with 11 bases aligning to TRBD2. Germline V gene lookup returns CDR1 SGHAT and CDR2 FQNNGV. This CDR3 region has 15 residues. V shed 6 bases, J shed 9 bases, and the junction held 10 bases outside the gene matches. CDR3 sequence reads: CASRIAGGPGGEQFF. For the CDR3, the DNA is TGTGCCAGCAGGATAGCGGGAGGGCCAGGAGGTGAGCAGTTCTTC.

This clone was counted a few times. The chain employs TRBV30 and TRBJ1-5; D possibly corresponds to TRBD1 (6 bases). The V gene lost 2 bases and the J gene lost 0 bases, with 14 bases spanning the gap. CDR1 and CDR2 from the germline V gene are GTSNPN and SVGIG (reference sequence). The CDR3 extends over 16 amino acids. CDR3 residues: CAWSPKDRLSNQPQHF. The DNA of the CDR3 is TGTGCCTGGAGTCCCAAGGACAGACTTAGCAATCAGCCCCAGCATTTT.

The chain has TRBV2 and TRBJ2-3; TRBD2 matches 9 bases. The CDR3 runs to 15 residues. V dropped 8 bases and J dropped 5; count of bases not matched to a gene: 11. Germline assignment: CDR1 SNHLY and CDR2 FYNNEI. CDR3 loop: CASAERAGGVDTQYF. CDR3 DNA sequence: TGTGCCAGCGCGGAGAGGGCGGGAGGGGTAGATACGCAGTATTTT. The full variable domain, rest sourced from reference TRBV2 and TRBJ2-3, is EPEVTQTPSHQVTQMGQEVILRCVPISNHLYFYWYRQILGQKVEFLVSFYNNEISEKSEIFDDQFSVERPDGSNFTLKIRSTKLEDSAMYFCASAERAGGVDTQYFGPGTRLTVL.

The CDR3 DNA sequence: TGTGCCATCACCGTCGGGCCAGCGGGGGCCTACGAGCAGTACTTC. Amino acid sequence: CAITVGPAGAYEQYF. This chain connects TRBV10-3 to TRBJ2-7; 8 nucleotides line up with TRBD2. The V segment lost 7 bases and the J segment 2 bases; nucleotides outside the gene matches: 10. Germline V gives CDR1 ENHRY, CDR2 SYGVKD. The CDR3 runs 15 residues.

The chain carries TRBV6-5 and TRBJ1-5; D is unclear. Germline V gene sequence: CDR1 MNHEY, CDR2 SVGAGI. This CDR3 region has 13 residues. Trimming shortened V by 6 bases and J by 5 bases, and 11 bases separated the two germline ends. As DNA, the CDR3 is TGTGCCAGCAGCCCCCCGGCAGATCAGCCCCAGCATTTT. Translation: CASSPPADQPQHF.

V usage is TRBV28 and J usage is TRBJ2-1; TRBD2 aligns across 11 bases. The CDR3 extends over 15 amino acids. Germline V gene data show CDR1 as MDHEN and CDR2 as SYDVKM. The ends lost 6 bases at V and 9 bases at J; junction bases unmatched: 10. The CDR3 here is CASRPTSGSGSEQFF. CDR3 bases: TGTGCCAGCAGGCCCACTAGCGGGAGTGGATCTGAGCAGTTCTTC.